The rows below give T cell receptor beta chains drawn from one sample of a study of cytomegalovirus exposure and HLA in healthy donors. Measured with immunoSEQ multiplex PCR; TCRdb has only the in-frame clones, and not every one. Among about 36,000 clones listed, over 60% were seen once. Source material: PBMCs. These receptors originate from a man in his thirties or forties in good health and CMV-seronegative. Each CDR3 is given without its conserved first and last residue.

J gene | V gene | CDR3 protein
TRBJ2-7 | TRBV7-2 | ASSFIQGSAEQY
TRBJ2-7 | TRBV10-1 | ASSVGAYEQY
TRBJ1-2 | TRBV28 | ASSPILRVGNGYT
TRBJ2-3 | TRBV5-6 | ASSPTLLAGADTQY
TRBJ2-1 | TRBV4-2 | ASSQVLGDEQF
TRBJ1-2 | TRBV6-4 | ASTEGAGAGYT
TRBJ1-2 | TRBV27 | ASQGAEARYGYT
TRBJ2-3 | TRBV10-3 | AIREGQGGDTQY
TRBJ2-1 | TRBV4-1 | ASSPTGSGRASFVGEQF
TRBJ2-7 | TRBV19 | ASSIIQGTYEQY
TRBJ1-4 | TRBV7-9 | ASSTDRSGEKLF
TRBJ1-2 | TRBV4-1 | ASSPDRDYGYT
TRBJ1-2 | TRBV28 | ASRLRNYGYT
TRBJ1-5 | TRBV19 | ASSISAGNQPQH
TRBJ2-1 | TRBV28 | ATGGGNGEQF
TRBJ1-2 | TRBV9 | ASSATGIGYT
TRBJ2-5 | TRBV5-6 | ASSLAGAETQY
TRBJ1-2 | TRBV29-1 | SSRDSYGYT
TRBJ2-2 | TRBV14 | ASSQGPSWGTGELF
TRBJ1-2 | TRBV5-1 | ASSLRQGGYGYT
TRBJ2-6 | TRBV6-5 | ASSYDSSGANVLT
TRBJ2-5 | TRBV10-3 | AISEQVAGVVGETQY